This T cell receptor (beta chain) was recovered during a study of Ad26.COV2.S vaccination and SARS-CoV-2 variants. Study observations and caveats: Among vaccine recipients, spike-specific TCR breadth exceeded that of placebo recipients. Total responses of T cells may have been underestimated by the analyses of TCR breadth and depth.

Details on this clone: Its antigen is unidentified.

Sequenced by immunoSEQ multiplex PCR; TCRdb stores in-frame clones only, minus some. The table records roughly 400,000 clones, over 80% of them present only once. Germline V gene sequence: CDR1 MNHEY, CDR2 SMNVEV (reference sequence). The V and J ends lost 4 bases and 0 bases, in that order; junction bases with no gene match: 5. The CDR3 runs 16 residues. Treatment in this sample: around 19 received Ad26.COV2.S at low or high dose, single or two shots; 5 received placebo; per-sample allocation not given. Repertoires come from day 63 after the first vaccine or placebo injection. The source was peripheral blood, collected in a trial of Ad26.COV2.S vaccine versus placebo. The chain couples TRBV27 to TRBJ2-1; 8 nucleotides match TRBD2. The source of this sequence is a person between 18 and 65 years old who received the Ad26.COV2.S COVID-19 vaccine or a placebo. CDR3 in amino acids: CASSSLGTSSYNEQFF. The CDR3 coding sequence is TGTGCCAGCAGTTCGCTCGGGACTAGCTCCTACAATGAGCAGTTCTTC.